This T cell receptor beta chain was sequenced in a study of blood T cell repertoires in COVID-19. Looking at the study overall: T cells, B-cell-depleted T cells, or PBMCs provided the cDNA or gDNA that served as material.

TCRdb keeps only in-frame clones here, not all; method: immunoSEQ multiplex PCR. The repertoire includes about 190,000 clones, 80% to 85% of them detected once, and approximately 5.4% sits in the top ten. The TCR originated in a young woman with acute or convalescent COVID-19. Material for sequencing was peripheral blood.

Here the CDR3 DNA reads TGTGCCAGCAGCTTGGGCGGGGGGCTAAGCACAGATACGCAGTATTTT. This translates into CASSLGGGLSTDTQYF. The genes are TRBV7-2 and TRBJ2-3, with 8 bases lining up with TRBD2. Germline CDR1 SGHTA, CDR2 FQGNSA. The CDR3 covers 16 residues. The V segment lost 3 bases and the J segment 0 bases; nucleotides outside the gene matches: 5.